The 32 T cell receptor beta chains given below trace back to one sample, sequenced in a study of blood T cells in healthy people across ages. With a J-beta primer mix and a sample-barcoded 5' primer, a second PCR ran about 7 to 11 cycles. TCRdb re-called the 5' RACE reads through MiXCR, storing one row per CDR3 protein. The data show 500,000 to 550,000 distinct CDR3 sequences, around 24% seen once. The sample was also linked to a second study, of T cells of mothers and their children.

The sequenced material came from blood. These receptors all come from a boy aged 5-17 years in good health.

This clonotype has at least ten counts. The chain combines TRBV6-2 or TRBV6-3 with TRBJ2-3; a possible D gene is TRBD2 (5 bases). V lost 5 bases and J 0 bases, leaving 12 bases between the germline ends. Germline CDR1 reads MNHEY; CDR2 reads SVGEGT. The CDR3 has 15 residues. CDR3 sequence (DNA): TGTGCCAGCAGTAAAGGACTGGGGAGCACAGATACGCAGTATTTT. This gives the protein CASSKGLGSTDTQYF.

Only a few counts were recorded for this clonotype. The CDR3 DNA follows: TGTGCCAGCAGCCAAGATCCAGCGGGAGGACGCACAGATACGCAGTATTTT. This translates into CASSQDPAGGRTDTQYF. V usage is TRBV4-2 and J usage is TRBJ2-3; 9 bases align to TRBD2. CDR1 is LGHNA and CDR2 is YNFKEQ in the germline V gene. V lost 0 bases and J lost 1; bases outside the gene matches: 5. This CDR3 spans 17 amino acids.

The chain uses TRBV28 and TRBJ2-2, with a weak D call TRBD2 (6 bases). With 6 bases removed from V and 0 bases from J, the gap between germline ends came to 14 bases. From germline, CDR1 is MDHEN and CDR2 SYDVKM. The CDR3 is made up of 16 amino acids. The CDR3 bases are TGTGCCAGCAGCCCCCGGGGGAGAGCGAACACCGGGGAGCTGTTTTTT. This sequence encodes CASSPRGRANTGELFF.

The rearrangement links TRBV27 to TRBJ2-7; TRBD1 is a possible D gene (6 bases). CDR1 and CDR2 (germline): MNHEY, SMNVEV (reference sequence). Trimming took off 5 bases at V and 0 bases at J, with 11 bases between the two ends. CDR3 size: 14 residues. The CDR3 reads CASSLQGASYEQYF. The CDR3 nucleotides read TGTGCCAGCAGTCTACAGGGCGCCTCCTACGAGCAGTACTTC.

This clonotype has only a few counts. One junction end disagrees with the germline gene, perhaps due to a read error. The gene calls are TRBV6-2 or TRBV6-3 and TRBJ2-5; TRBD1 matches 7 bases. The CDR3 sequence is 14 residues long. Germline CDR1 MNHEY, CDR2 SVGEGT. The CDR3 protein is CASSSQGKGETQYF. The DNA for the CDR3 is TGTGCTAGCAGCTCACAGGGGAAGGGGGAGACCCAGTACTTC.

Turning to this clonotype: A clone one base away is much larger, so this may be a read error. This chain joins TRBV10-3 and TRBJ2-5; TRBD2 matches at 11 bases. The better agreement between TRBJ2-7 and the DNA end casts doubt on the J call. Germline V gives CDR1 ENHRY, CDR2 SYGVKD. CDR3 size: 13 residues. The CDR3, as DNA: TGTGCCTCCCTACTAGCGGGAGCCTACGAGCAGTACTTC. This translates into CASLLAGAYEQYF.

This chain links TRBV6-1 with TRBJ2-3, with D tentatively TRBD2 (5 bases). The germline V gene encodes CDR1 MNHNS and CDR2 SASEGT. This CDR3 is 13 amino acids long. The V end lost 7 bases, the J end lost 5 bases, and 13 bases lay between the germline ends. CDR3 amino acids: CASIDEGGDTQYF. In DNA, the CDR3 is TGTGCCAGCATCGATGAGGGTGGAGATACGCAGTATTTT.

This clonotype was seen only a few times. This sequence joins TRBV6-5 and TRBJ2-5; 8 bases line up with TRBD2. The CDR3 is made up of 15 amino acids. The V segment lost 2 bases and the J segment 1 base; nucleotides outside the gene matches: 3. From germline, CDR1 is MNHEY and CDR2 SVGAGI. The CDR3 coding sequence is TGTGCCAGCAGTTACGGCGGGGGGATCCAAGAGACCCAGTACTTC. It yields the protein CASSYGGGIQETQYF.

This clonotype has just a few counts. The chain is built from TRBV20-1 and TRBJ2-7; D is possibly TRBD1 or TRBD2 (6 bases each). V lost 6 bases and J lost 1, with 16 bases in between. CDR1 DFQATT and CDR2 SNEGSKA come from the germline V gene (reference sequence). This CDR3 is 14 amino acids long. The CDR3 DNA reads TGCAGTGCCGGAGGGGGAAGGGCTTCCTACGAGCAGTACTTC. As protein: CSAGGGRASYEQYF.

This clonotype was counted a few times. The chain has TRBV6-6 and TRBJ1-6; no clear D gene. Germline CDR1 MNHNY, CDR2 SVGAGI (reference sequence). The CDR3 runs 16 residues. Between the trimmed V and J ends, which lost 1 base and 1 base, there was a span of 8 bases. CDR3 loop: CASSYFWGSYNSPLHF. The DNA of the CDR3 is TGTGCCAGCAGTTACTTTTGGGGATCCTATAATTCACCCCTCCACTTT.

Turning to this clonotype: A junction end diverges from the germline sequence, so it may reflect a read error. The chain joins TRBV27 to TRBJ1-2; D possibly corresponds to TRBD1 (5 bases). The germline gives CDR1 MNHEY, CDR2 SMNVEV (reference sequence). The CDR3 spans 14 residues. For the CDR3, the DNA is TGTGCCGGCAGTTCCAGGGTTCCAATTTATGGCTACACCTTC. This sequence encodes CAGSSRVPIYGYTF.

J is TRBJ2-7 and V is TRBV7-1; 9 nucleotides line up with TRBD2. TRBV7-1 is assigned to the ORF class and has an uncertain function. With 6 bases clipped from V and 3 bases from J, the junction kept 6 bases outside the gene matches. There are 14 residues in the CDR3. This CDR3 is CASSQREVGYEQYF. The CDR3 bases are TGTGCCAGCAGTCAGCGGGAGGTAGGCTACGAGCAGTACTTC.

This clonotype occurred a few times. The chain combines TRBV4-1 with TRBJ2-2; D is undetermined. Germline CDR1 is MGHRA and CDR2 is YSYEKL. The CDR3 runs 14 residues. V was cut by 1 base and J by 5 bases, with 8 bases left in between. The DNA of the CDR3 is TGCGCCAGCAGCCAAGTGGCAGGTACCGGGGAGCTGTTTTTT. This codes for CASSQVAGTGELFF.

The V and J genes are TRBV28 and TRBJ2-7; 10 positions match TRBD1. Germline CDR1 is MDHEN and CDR2 is SYDVKM. The CDR3 has 14 amino acids. After removal of 7 bases from V and 6 bases from J, the junction contained 9 bases not matched to a gene. CDR3 amino acids: CASTLPGQGIEQYF. CDR3 nucleotide sequence: TGTGCCAGCACCTTACCGGGACAGGGGATCGAGCAGTACTTC.

This clonotype was seen more than once but under ten times. The chain is built from TRBV27 and TRBJ2-1, with a tentative D call TRBD2 (6 bases). This CDR3 has 12 residues. Germline V gene lookup returns CDR1 MNHEY and CDR2 SMNVEV (reference sequence). V was pared by 6 bases and J by 8 bases, with 11 bases between. The CDR3 here is CASRTTGDEQFF. Here the CDR3 DNA reads TGTGCCAGCAGAACGACGGGGGATGAGCAGTTCTTC.

V is TRBV7-2 and J is TRBJ1-2; no reliable D call. The CDR3 spans 13 residues. V lost 6 bases to trimming and J lost 3 bases, with 11 bases between them. Germline-derived CDR1 and CDR2 are SGHTA and FQGNSA. This CDR3 reads CASRLQRYYGYTF. As DNA, the CDR3 is TGTGCCAGCAGGCTACAGCGTTACTATGGCTACACCTTC.

This clonotype was observed a handful of times. V usage is TRBV4-2 and J usage is TRBJ2-7; 10 bases are a match to TRBD2. CDR1 and CDR2 from the germline V gene are LGHNA and YNFKEQ. The CDR3 length is 14 residues. V lost 4 bases to trimming and J lost 5 bases; unmatched junction nucleotides: 5. DNA of the CDR3: TGTGCCAGCAGCCCTAGCGGGAGATACCACGAGCAGTACTTC. Translation gives CASSPSGRYHEQYF.

Only a few counts were recorded for this clonotype. The chain carries TRBV24-1 and TRBJ2-1, with 9 positions matching TRBD1. This CDR3 has 15 amino acids. Germline V gene sequence: CDR1 KGHDR, CDR2 SFDVKD. V was clipped by 6 bases and J by 7 bases; unmatched bases: 9. CDR3 region: CATSPGTGYDNEQFF. CDR3 nucleotides: TGTGCCACCAGTCCCGGGACAGGGTATGATAATGAGCAGTTCTTC.

The genes are TRBV6-6 and TRBJ1-2, with D unresolved. V was shortened by 6 bases and J by 8 bases, with 10 bases between the two germline ends. This CDR3 has 11 amino acids. The germline gives CDR1 MNHNY, CDR2 SVGAGI (reference sequence). CDR3 sequence (DNA): TGTGCCAGCAGGGACCTTGGCGGCTACACCTTC. This encodes CASRDLGGYTF.

The genes are TRBV29-1 and TRBJ2-5; TRBD1 matches at 10 bases. The closer fit of TRBJ2-7 to the DNA end suggests the J call may be wrong. The germline V gene encodes CDR1 SQVTM and CDR2 ANQGSEA. The CDR3 is made up of 13 amino acids. CDR3 nucleotides: TGCAGCGTGGGACAGGGGACTAGAAGCGAGCAGTACTTC. Translation: CSVGQGTRSEQYF.

V usage is TRBV7-8 and J usage is TRBJ1-3; D is perhaps TRBD1 (6 bases). V shed 4 bases and J shed 0 bases, with 16 bases lying between them. There are 17 residues in the CDR3. Germline V gives CDR1 SGHVS, CDR2 FQNEAQ. This CDR3 is CASSSGHLSNSGNTIYF. In DNA, the CDR3 is TGTGCCAGCAGCTCGGGACACCTCTCAAACTCTGGAAACACCATATATTTT.

This chain connects TRBV5-1 to TRBJ2-1; 8 positions agree with TRBD2. Losses at the gene ends were 0 bases for V and 8 bases for J; bases not matched to a gene: 13. This CDR3 spans 17 amino acids. Germline CDR1 reads SGHRS; CDR2 reads YFSETQ. The CDR3 region is CASSLDPAGEGPDEQFF. The CDR3 DNA reads as TGCGCCAGCAGCTTGGATCCAGCGGGGGAGGGTCCGGATGAGCAGTTCTTC.

This clonotype has just a few counts. V usage is TRBV27 and J usage is TRBJ2-7, with D hard to call. Trimming took 5 bases from V and 2 from J, leaving 4 bases between them. The CDR3 consists of 11 residues. The V gene's germline CDR1 is MNHEY and CDR2 SMNVEV (reference sequence). CDR3: CASSIPYEQYF. In DNA form, the CDR3 reads TGTGCCAGCAGTATCCCCTACGAGCAGTACTTC.

The sample holds a few counts of this clonotype. The genes are TRBV3-1 and TRBJ2-2, with D perhaps matching TRBD2 (7 bases). Germline V gene lookup returns CDR1 LGHDT and CDR2 YNNKEL (reference sequence). With 4 bases removed from V and 10 bases from J, the gap between germline ends came to 19 bases. The CDR3 is 15 amino acids. CDR3 in DNA: TGTGCCAGCAGCCCCATCCGGGCGGGGGCAGAGGAGCTGTTTTTT. Its translation is CASSPIRAGAEELFF.

A few counts support this clonotype. The rearrangement uses TRBV2 and TRBJ2-5; D possibly corresponds to TRBD1 (6 bases). V gave up 0 bases and J gave up 5 bases, with 13 bases separating them. The CDR3 sequence is 15 residues long. The V gene's germline CDR1 is SNHLY and CDR2 FYNNEI. Here the CDR3 DNA reads TGTGCCAGCAGTGAAGCCCCAGGGGTCGGGGAGACCCAGTACTTC. Residues: CASSEAPGVGETQYF.

This clonotype was counted only a few times. This chain joins TRBV9 and TRBJ2-4, with 7 bases fitting TRBD2. In germline, CDR1 is SGDLS, CDR2 YYNGEE. CDR3 size: 14 residues. Losses at the gene ends were 0 bases for V and 12 bases for J; bases not matched to a gene: 9. The CDR3 is CASSVVPGGVAQYF. Written as DNA, the CDR3 is TGTGCCAGCAGCGTAGTACCGGGAGGTGTTGCTCAGTACTTC.

This clonotype has just a few counts. A much larger clone lies one base from this, so it may be a read error. The chain is built from TRBV7-2 and TRBJ2-1; possibly TRBD2 for D (7 bases). This CDR3 is built from 15 residues. Germline CDR1 is SGHTA and CDR2 is FQGNSA. CDR3 coding DNA: TGTGCCAGCAGCCCCACGGGGGGCTCCTACGATGAGCAGTTCTTC. It codes for CASSPTGGSYDEQFF.

V gene TRBV15 combines with J gene TRBJ2-5, with 7 bases that match TRBD1. The assigned J gene may be wrong: the sequence end matches TRBJ2-7 better. The germline CDR1 and CDR2 sequences are LNHNV and YYDKDF (reference sequence). The CDR3 spans 17 residues. CDR3 in DNA: TGTGCCACCAGCAGAGACAATAACAGGGGCGCCACCTACGAGCAGTACTTC. This gives the protein CATSRDNNRGATYEQYF.

The rearrangement links TRBV12-3 or TRBV12-4 to TRBJ2-5; D ambiguous. The J call is doubtful: the DNA matches TRBJ2-7 better. The CDR3 runs to 12 residues. The CDR3 region is CASSFLTAEQYF. In nucleotides, the CDR3 is TGTGCCAGCAGTTTCTTAACTGCCGAGCAGTACTTC.

This clonotype was detected only a few times. The chain recombines TRBV5-1 with TRBJ1-2; no firm D call. Trimming cost V 0 bases and J 8 bases, with 14 bases left between them. CDR3 length: 14 amino acids. Germline V gene lookup returns CDR1 SGHRS and CDR2 YFSETQ. CDR3 nucleotide sequence: TGCGCCAGCAGCTTGGTTACACGGCCTGGGGGCTACACCTTC. Encoded protein: CASSLVTRPGGYTF.

This rearrangement joins TRBV4-3 to TRBJ2-7; D possibly matches TRBD1 or TRBD2 (5 bases each). In germline, CDR1 is LGHNA, CDR2 YSLEER. Trimming shortened V by 4 bases and J by 5 bases, and 12 bases separated the two germline ends. CDR3 length: 13 residues. The CDR3 DNA reads TGCGCCAGCAGCCCGGGACCGTCGGACGAGCAGTACTTC. Its translation: CASSPGPSDEQYF.

As for this clonotype: One junction end does not reproduce the germline sequence, and a read error may be involved. The rearrangement uses TRBV2 and TRBJ2-5; the D gene is possibly TRBD1 (6 bases). The V gene's germline CDR1 is SNHLY and CDR2 FYNNEI. CDR3 length: 15 residues. The CDR3 loop reads CASREAWTAQETQYF. In nucleotides, the CDR3 is TGTGCCAGCAGGGAAGCTTGGACAGCCCAAGAGACCCAGTACTTC.